These 28 T cell receptor beta chains were all obtained from the same sample, sequenced in a study of OX40 agonist ivuxolimab in advanced cancers. Profiling relied on immunoSEQ multiplex PCR, and the TCRdb table lists in-frame clones only, not all of them. The sample carries about 59,000 clones, about 88% recorded once. The material sequenced was CD4+ or CD8+ T cells sorted from blood, taken in a trial of the OX40 agonist ivuxolimab. The receptors here all came from an adult with an advanced solid tumor such as melanoma, head and neck, liver or kidney cancer.

This clone was observed a handful of times. The chain has TRBV27 and TRBJ1-2, with 7 bases identical to TRBD1. The CDR3 spans 14 residues. V trimming: 5 bases; J trimming: 2 bases; junction bases outside the gene matches: 5. Germline CDR1 is MNHEY and CDR2 is SMNVEV (reference sequence). CDR3 nucleotides: TGTGCCAGCAGTCCATGGGGACAGAACTATGGCTACACCTTC. As protein: CASSPWGQNYGYTF.

The V gene is TRBV7-3, the J gene TRBJ2-2; 7 nucleotides line up with TRBD1. The CDR3 is 14 residues long. Trimming at V came to 5 bases and at J to 5 bases, leaving 5 bases not matched to a gene. CDR1 and CDR2 from the germline V gene are SGHTA and FQGTGA. CDR3 sequence reads: CASSTGVETGELFF. CDR3 nucleotide sequence: TGTGCCAGCAGCACAGGGGTGGAGACCGGGGAGCTGTTTTTT.

The J gene is TRBJ2-5, the V gene TRBV19; D is possibly TRBD1 (6 bases). CDR3 size: 14 residues. V shed 5 bases and J shed 5 bases, with 15 bases lying between them. Germline lookup yields CDR1 LNHDA and CDR2 SQIVND (reference sequence). The CDR3 nucleotides are TGTGCCAGTAGTCTCGGACGAGGGGGTGAGACCCAGTACTTC. It encodes CASSLGRGGETQYF.

This clone came up once. V and J are TRBV5-1 and TRBJ1-5; TRBD1 matches at 10 bases. The CDR3 length is 15 residues. The ends lost 2 bases at V and 6 bases at J; junction bases unmatched: 5. Germline V gene lookup returns CDR1 SGHRS and CDR2 YFSETQ. The CDR3 sequence is CASSFAGQGGQPQHF. Written as DNA, the CDR3 is TGCGCCAGCAGCTTCGCTGGACAGGGGGGTCAGCCCCAGCATTTT.

The chain combines TRBV7-2 with TRBJ2-5, with D unclear. The CDR3 length is 13 residues. Germline V lookup: CDR1 SGHTA, CDR2 FQGNSA. Trimming removed 5 bases from V and 1 base from J, with 8 bases in between. The CDR3 coding sequence is TGTGCCAGCAGCACCATCACCCAAGAGACCCAGTACTTC. This gives the protein CASSTITQETQYF.

This chain uses TRBV28 with TRBJ2-3, with 8 bases fitting TRBD2. Losses at the gene ends were 2 bases for V and 3 bases for J; bases not matched to a gene: 4. This CDR3 region has 15 residues. Germline V gives CDR1 MDHEN, CDR2 SYDVKM. DNA of the CDR3: TGTGCCAGCAGTTTAGGGACTAGGGGTACAGATACGCAGTATTTT. It encodes CASSLGTRGTDTQYF. Full variable domain (missing parts from reference TRBV28 and TRBJ2-3): DVKVTQSSRYLVKRTGEKVFLECVQDMDHENMFWYRQDPGLGLRLIYFSYDVKMKEKGDIPEGYSVSREKKERFSLILESASTNQTSMYLCASSLGTRGTDTQYFGPGTRLTVL.

The sample holds one count of this clone. The chain joins TRBV19 to TRBJ1-2; no clear D. The CDR3 is made up of 12 amino acids. Germline values: CDR1 LNHDA, CDR2 SQIVND (reference sequence). V shed 5 bases and J shed 7 bases, with 11 bases lying between them. In DNA, the CDR3 is TGTGCCAGTAGTCCTCGGAAGGCTGGCTACACCTTC. Protein sequence: CASSPRKAGYTF.

CDR3 sequence (DNA): TGTGCCAGCAGTTTTGCGGGAGTAAGGACCGGGGAGCTGTTTTTT. The encoded protein is CASSFAGVRTGELFF. The gene calls are TRBV28 and TRBJ2-2; 7 bases line up with TRBD2. Germline V gene data show CDR1 as MDHEN and CDR2 as SYDVKM. V was pared by 3 bases and J by 5 bases, with 6 bases of the junction left unmatched. This CDR3 is 15 amino acids long.

V gene TRBV5-1 combines with J gene TRBJ2-1, with TRBD2 as a possible D gene (5 bases). CDR1 is SGHRS and CDR2 is YFSETQ in the germline V gene. Trimming took off 4 bases at V and 7 bases at J, with 9 bases between the two ends. The CDR3 length is 12 residues. The CDR3 sequence is CASSRPGNEQFF. CDR3 bases: TGCGCCAGCAGCCGGCCGGGGAATGAGCAGTTCTTC. The complete variable domain, with remaining parts taken from reference TRBV5-1 and TRBJ2-1, reads KAGVTQTPRYLIKTRGQQVTLSCSPISGHRSVSWYQQTPGQGLQFLFEYFSETQRNKGNFPGRFSGRQFSNSRSEMNVSTLELGDSALYLCASSRPGNEQFFGPGTRLTVL.

The CDR3 nucleotides are TGTGCCAGCGGAAGACAGGGGATAGAGACCCAGTACTTC. Translating it yields CASGRQGIETQYF. The V and J genes are TRBV19 and TRBJ2-5; the match to TRBD1 covers 8 bases. Germline V gives CDR1 LNHDA, CDR2 SQIVND (reference sequence). With 9 bases clipped from V and 4 bases from J, the junction kept 7 bases outside the gene matches. The length of the CDR3 is 13 residues.

In this sample, this clone turned up once. This sequence joins TRBV7-2 and TRBJ2-7; TRBD1 agrees at 7 bases. V lost 6 bases, J lost 1 base, and 9 bases stayed unmatched. Germline values: CDR1 SGHTA, CDR2 FQGNSA. The CDR3 sequence is 15 residues long. DNA for the CDR3: TGTGCCAGCAGTTACCAGACGGGACAGTCCTACGAGCAGTACTTC. It is translated as CASSYQTGQSYEQYF.

CDR3 nucleotides: TGTGCCAGCAGTAAACCCTATGAGCAGTTCTTC. This gives the protein CASSKPYEQFF. This chain joins TRBV28 and TRBJ2-1, with no clear D. Trimming took off 5 bases at V and 8 bases at J, with 7 bases between the two ends. The germline V gene encodes CDR1 MDHEN and CDR2 SYDVKM. CDR3 length: 11 residues. The whole variable domain, filled in from reference TRBV28 and TRBJ2-1, reads DVKVTQSSRYLVKRTGEKVFLECVQDMDHENMFWYRQDPGLGLRLIYFSYDVKMKEKGDIPEGYSVSREKKERFSLILESASTNQTSMYLCASSKPYEQFFGPGTRLTVL.

This chain uses TRBV7-2 with TRBJ1-1; D perhaps matches TRBD1 (5 bases). The length of the CDR3 is 12 residues. Deletions cut 5 bases from V and 5 bases from J, with 9 bases between. Germline V lookup: CDR1 SGHTA, CDR2 FQGNSA. The CDR3 DNA follows: TGTGCCAGCAGCCGCGGGGGGACTGAAGCTTTCTTT. Translated: CASSRGGTEAFF.

The chain uses TRBV29-1 and TRBJ1-5; D is ambiguous. The CDR3 is 12 residues long. CDR1 SQVTM and CDR2 ANQGSEA come from the germline V gene. V was clipped by 8 bases and J by 4 bases, with 12 bases between them. This CDR3 reads CSTGGPNQPQHF. The CDR3, as DNA: TGCAGCACCGGCGGGCCTAATCAGCCCCAGCATTTT.

This chain joins TRBV7-2 and TRBJ2-7, with D hard to call. Between the trimmed V and J ends, which lost 5 bases and 4 bases, there was a span of 9 bases. The CDR3 spans 12 residues. Per the germline V gene, CDR1 is SGHTA and CDR2 is FQGNSA. DNA of the CDR3: TGTGCCAGCAGCCCAACTTGGTACGAGCAGTACTTC. Protein: CASSPTWYEQYF.

The chain uses TRBV30 and TRBJ2-7; no firm D call. Germline CDR1 and CDR2: GTSNPN and SVGIG (reference sequence). Trimming shortened V by 4 bases and J by 1 base, and 5 bases separated the two germline ends. This CDR3 comprises 11 residues. The CDR3 DNA reads as TGTGCCTGGATAGATTCCTACGAGCAGTACTTC. It yields the protein CAWIDSYEQYF.

The J gene is TRBJ2-7, the V gene TRBV6-5, with 9 bases that match TRBD1. The CDR3 covers 15 residues. Germline assignment: CDR1 MNHEY and CDR2 SVGAGI. The V segment lost 4 bases and the J segment 2 bases; nucleotides outside the gene matches: 6. The CDR3 spells CASSFSTGGPYEQYF. The CDR3 DNA reads as TGTGCCAGCAGTTTTTCGACAGGGGGACCCTACGAGCAGTACTTC.

The V call is TRBV7-3, the J call TRBJ2-2; possibly TRBD1 or TRBD2 for D (6 bases each). Per germline, CDR1 SGHTA and CDR2 FQGTGA. V lost 5 bases and J 3 bases, leaving 16 bases between the germline ends. CDR3 length equals 16 residues. This CDR3 is CASSKPRDIYTGELFF. The CDR3 DNA is TGTGCCAGCAGCAAGCCGCGGGACATCTACACCGGGGAGCTGTTTTTT.

The V call is TRBV28, the J call TRBJ2-6; no clear D gene. CDR3 length: 13 amino acids. CDR1 and CDR2 (germline): MDHEN, SYDVKM. Trimming removed 6 bases from V and 0 bases from J, with 3 bases in between. CDR3: CASSDSGANVLTF. The DNA of the CDR3 is TGTGCCAGCAGCGACTCTGGGGCCAACGTCCTGACTTTC.

The chain links TRBV6-1 to TRBJ1-5; 8 bases align to TRBD1. Per germline, CDR1 MNHNS and CDR2 SASEGT. The trim removed 3 bases at V and 7 bases at J, leaving 2 bases unmatched. This CDR3 region has 13 residues. This CDR3 reads CASSDDRGQPQHF. DNA of the CDR3: TGTGCCAGCAGTGACGACAGGGGCCAGCCCCAGCATTTT.

The rearrangement links TRBV27 to TRBJ1-6, with D unresolved. V was cut by 4 bases and J by 0 bases, with 13 bases left in between. The CDR3 has 17 residues. CDR1 is MNHEY, CDR2 SMNVEV, per germline (reference sequence). DNA of the CDR3: TGTGCCAGCAGTTCTTTGGCGTACAGCTCCTATAATTCACCCCTCCACTTT. Encoded protein: CASSSLAYSSYNSPLHF.

The count of this clone is one. The J gene is TRBJ2-2, the V gene TRBV5-1, with TRBD2 identical over 10 bases. V gave up 0 bases and J gave up 5 bases; unmatched junction bases: 4. Per the germline V gene, CDR1 is SGHRS and CDR2 is YFSETQ. CDR3 length equals 16 residues. Here the CDR3 reads CASSLGTSGTTGELFF. The CDR3 region has the DNA TGCGCCAGCAGCTTGGGCACTAGCGGGACGACCGGGGAGCTGTTTTTT.

The chain couples TRBV15 to TRBJ2-5; D is unresolved. The CDR3 runs 12 residues. Between the trimmed V and J ends, which lost 0 bases and 5 bases, there was a span of 4 bases. Germline V gene data show CDR1 as LNHNV and CDR2 as YYDKDF (reference sequence). The CDR3 loop is CATSRDRETQYF. CDR3 sequence (DNA): TGTGCCACCAGCAGAGATAGGGAGACCCAGTACTTC.

This chain uses TRBV5-1 with TRBJ2-3; TRBD2 agrees at 11 bases. Germline V gene data show CDR1 as SGHRS and CDR2 as YFSETQ. V shed 7 bases and J 1 base; nucleotides not matched to a gene: 5. CDR3 length: 15 amino acids. In DNA form, the CDR3 reads TGCGCCAGCGGTGGACTAGCGGGTCGCACAGATACGCAGTATTTT. The encoded protein is CASGGLAGRTDTQYF. Drawing the rest from reference TRBV5-1 and TRBJ2-3, the complete variable domain is KAGVTQTPRYLIKTRGQQVTLSCSPISGHRSVSWYQQTPGQGLQFLFEYFSETQRNKGNFPGRFSGRQFSNSRSEMNVSTLELGDSALYLCASGGLAGRTDTQYFGPGTRLTVL.

This chain uses TRBV5-1 with TRBJ2-7, with 8 nucleotides matching TRBD1. The V gene end was trimmed by 3 bases and the J gene end by 2 bases; junction bases not matched to a gene: 7. This CDR3 has 15 residues. The V gene's germline CDR1 is SGHRS and CDR2 YFSETQ. CDR3 loop: CASSSGQGKPYEQYF. DNA for the CDR3: TGCGCCAGCAGCTCCGGACAGGGAAAGCCCTACGAGCAGTACTTC.

This chain joins TRBV9 and TRBJ2-2, with 15 bases lining up with TRBD2. V was clipped by 3 bases and J by 2 bases; unmatched bases: 8. Per germline, CDR1 SGDLS and CDR2 YYNGEE. This CDR3 region has 19 residues. CDR3 amino acids: CASSDGTSGRRKNTGELFF. DNA for the CDR3: TGTGCCAGCAGCGACGGGACTAGCGGGAGGAGAAAAAACACCGGGGAGCTGTTTTTT.

This clone was observed a single time. The V call is TRBV9, the J call TRBJ2-5; D is perhaps TRBD1 (5 bases). The V and J ends lost 4 bases and 4 bases respectively, with 20 bases between them. In germline, CDR1 is SGDLS, CDR2 YYNGEE. The CDR3 is 16 residues long. The CDR3 is CASSPGQGSETETQYF. The CDR3 DNA follows: TGTGCCAGCAGCCCTGGGCAGGGATCTGAGACAGAGACCCAGTACTTC.

V gene TRBV19 combines with J gene TRBJ1-4, with 9 bases fitting TRBD1. Germline V CDR1 and CDR2: LNHDA, SQIVND (reference sequence). The CDR3 has 19 residues. V gave up 6 bases and J gave up 3 bases; unmatched junction bases: 17. CDR3 sequence (DNA): TGTGCCAGTAGATCGCCTTCGGGACAGGGAATCGGAGCTAATGAAAAACTGTTTTTT. Its translation is CASRSPSGQGIGANEKLFF. Drawing the rest from reference TRBV19 and TRBJ1-4, the complete variable domain is DGGITQSPKYLFRKEGQNVTLSCEQNLNHDAMYWYRQDPGQGLRLIYYSQIVNDFQKGDIAEGYSVSREKKESFPLTVTSAQKNPTAFYLCASRSPSGQGIGANEKLFFGSGTQLSVL.